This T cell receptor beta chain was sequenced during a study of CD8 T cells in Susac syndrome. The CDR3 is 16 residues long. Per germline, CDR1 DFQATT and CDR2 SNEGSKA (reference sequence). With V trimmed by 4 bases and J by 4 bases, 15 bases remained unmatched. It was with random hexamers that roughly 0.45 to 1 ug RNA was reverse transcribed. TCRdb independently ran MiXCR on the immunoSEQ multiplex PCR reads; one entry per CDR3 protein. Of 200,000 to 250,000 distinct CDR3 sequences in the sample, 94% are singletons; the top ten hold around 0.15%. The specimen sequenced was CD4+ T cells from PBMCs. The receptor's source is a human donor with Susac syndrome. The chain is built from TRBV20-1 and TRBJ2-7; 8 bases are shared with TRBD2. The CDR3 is CSAIDRGGRNWYEQYF. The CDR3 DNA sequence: TGCAGTGCTATCGACCGGGGGGGCCGTAACTGGTACGAGCAGTACTTC.